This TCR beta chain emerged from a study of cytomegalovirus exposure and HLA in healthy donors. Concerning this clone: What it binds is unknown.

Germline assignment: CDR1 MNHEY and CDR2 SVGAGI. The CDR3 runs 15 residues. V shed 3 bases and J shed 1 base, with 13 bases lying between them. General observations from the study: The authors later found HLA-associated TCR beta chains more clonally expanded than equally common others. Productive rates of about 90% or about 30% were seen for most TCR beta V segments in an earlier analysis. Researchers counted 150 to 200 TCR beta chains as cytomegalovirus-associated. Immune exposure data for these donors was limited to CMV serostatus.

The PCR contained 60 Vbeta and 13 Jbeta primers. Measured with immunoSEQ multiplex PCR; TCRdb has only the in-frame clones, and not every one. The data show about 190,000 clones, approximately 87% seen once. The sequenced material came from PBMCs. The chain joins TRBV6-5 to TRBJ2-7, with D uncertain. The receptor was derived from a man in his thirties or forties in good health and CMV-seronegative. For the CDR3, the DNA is TGTGCCAGCAGTTATCGAGGTCATCATTCCTACGAGCAGTACTTC. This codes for CASSYRGHHSYEQYF.